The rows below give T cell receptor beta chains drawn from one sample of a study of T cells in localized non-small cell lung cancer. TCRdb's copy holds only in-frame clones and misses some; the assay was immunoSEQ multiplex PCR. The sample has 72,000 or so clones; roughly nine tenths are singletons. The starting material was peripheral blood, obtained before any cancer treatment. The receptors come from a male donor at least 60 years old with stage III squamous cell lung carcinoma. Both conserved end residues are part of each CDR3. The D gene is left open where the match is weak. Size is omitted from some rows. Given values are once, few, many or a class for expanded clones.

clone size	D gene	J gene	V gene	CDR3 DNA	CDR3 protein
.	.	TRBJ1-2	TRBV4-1	TGCGCCAGCAGCCGGCGCGTAGCATCCTATGGCTACACCTTC	CASSRRVASYGYTF
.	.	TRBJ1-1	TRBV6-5	TGTGCCAGCAGTTACTCGAATCGGGGGCCCTACACTGAAGCTTTCTTT	CASSYSNRGPYTEAFF
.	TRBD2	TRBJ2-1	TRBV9	TGTGCCAGCAGCCCAGGGACTAGCGGGGGAAATGAGCAGTTCTTC	CASSPGTSGGNEQFF
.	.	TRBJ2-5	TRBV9	TGTGCCAGCAGCCCCCTTCCCAGCGAGACCCAGTACTTC	CASSPLPSETQYF
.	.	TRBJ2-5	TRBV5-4	TGTGCCAGCAGCTTGGGGAAGAGACAGGGAGGAGAGACCCAGTACTTC	CASSLGKRQGGETQYF
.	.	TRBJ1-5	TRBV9	TGTGCCAGCAGCGGGCGGTCCCCCCAGCATTTT	CASSGRSPQHF
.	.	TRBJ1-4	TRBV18	TGTGCCAGCTCCCCTCTCGAGGAAAAACTGTTTTTT	CASSPLEEKLFF
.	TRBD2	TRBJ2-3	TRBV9	TGTGCCAGCAGTAGCGGGGGGTGGAGCACAGATACGCAGTATTTT	CASSSGGWSTDTQYF
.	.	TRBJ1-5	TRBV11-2	TGTGCCAGCAGCGTTGGTACCTTTAGCAATCAGCCCCAGCATTTT	CASSVGTFSNQPQHF
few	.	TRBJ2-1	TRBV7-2	TGTGCCAGCAGCCCCCAAGCCGGGGACAATGAGCAGTTCTTC	CASSPQAGDNEQFF
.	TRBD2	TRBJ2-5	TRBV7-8	TGTGCCAGCATCGGAACGGTGCTAGCGGGGGGCTCCTCGGGCGGGACCCAGTACTTC	CASIGTVLAGGSSGGTQYF
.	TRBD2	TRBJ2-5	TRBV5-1	TGCGCCAGCAGCCCGGGGGGGGTCCAAGAGACCCAGTACTTC	CASSPGGVQETQYF
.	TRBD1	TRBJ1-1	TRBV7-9	TGTGCCAGCAGCCCGACAGGGGTTGACACTGAAGCTTTCTTT	CASSPTGVDTEAFF
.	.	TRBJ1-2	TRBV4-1	TGCGCCAGCAGCCAAGATATAGGTATCGGTGGCTACACCTTC	CASSQDIGIGGYTF
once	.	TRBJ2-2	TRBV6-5	TGTGCCAGCAGTTATTCCTCCGGGCTGAACACCGGGGAGCTGTTTTTT	CASSYSSGLNTGELFF
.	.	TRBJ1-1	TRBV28	TGTGCCAGCAGTCTTCTGACCCCCACTGAAGCTTTCTTT	CASSLLTPTEAFF
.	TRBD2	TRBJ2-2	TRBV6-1	TGTGCCAGCAGTGAGATGCGGGGGACCGGCACCGGGGAGCTGTTTTTT	CASSEMRGTGTGELFF
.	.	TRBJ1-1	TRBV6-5	TGTGCCAGCAGACCGGACTGGGGCACTGAAGCTTTCTTT	CASRPDWGTEAFF
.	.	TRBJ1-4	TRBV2	TGTGCCAGCATGGGAGCCCTTGAAAAACTGTTTTTT	CASMGALEKLFF
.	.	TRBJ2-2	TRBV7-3	TGTGCCAGCACCCGCACCGGGGAGCTGTTTTTT	CASTRTGELFF
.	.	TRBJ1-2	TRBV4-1	TGCGCCAGCAGCCAAGGCCCCGGGCTGGCCGGCTACACCTTC	CASSQGPGLAGYTF
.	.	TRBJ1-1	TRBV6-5	TGTGCCAGCAGTTACTTGCGGGGATCTTCCTTGGCTGAAGCTTTCTTT	CASSYLRGSSLAEAFF
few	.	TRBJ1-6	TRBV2	TGTGCCATGAAATGGGGACGCTCTGAACCCCTCCACTTT	CAMKWGRSEPLHF
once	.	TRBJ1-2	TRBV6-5	TGTGCCAGCAGGCCGAGCCTCAAGGGACCATATGGCTACACCTTC	CASRPSLKGPYGYTF
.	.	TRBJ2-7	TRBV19	TGTGCCAGTAGTCGGCTCGAGGGGGTATCCTACGAGCAGTACTTC	CASSRLEGVSYEQYF
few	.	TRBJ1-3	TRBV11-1	TGTGCCAGCAGCCTAGCAGGTGGAAACACCATATATTTT	CASSLAGGNTIYF
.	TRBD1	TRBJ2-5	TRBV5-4	TGTGCCAGCAGCGCAGGGGGCTCCCAAGAGACCCAGTACTTC	CASSAGGSQETQYF
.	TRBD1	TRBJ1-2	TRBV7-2	TGTGCCAGCAGCTTAGGCGGTCAGGGGGCGAGGTATGGCTACACCTTC	CASSLGGQGARYGYTF
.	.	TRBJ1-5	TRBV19	TGTGCCAGTAGTAGCCTGAATCAGCCCCAGCATTTT	CASSSLNQPQHF
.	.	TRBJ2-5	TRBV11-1	TGTGCCAGCAGCTTAAATCATGTTAATCGGGAGACCCAGTACTTC	CASSLNHVNRETQYF